Detailed here is one T cell receptor (beta chain). Its antigen remains unknown. The sample originates from a study of T cells in localized non-small cell lung cancer. Study-level findings and limits: Uninvolved adjacent lung showed higher T cell clonality than tumor.

Sequencing used immunoSEQ multiplex PCR; TCRdb keeps in-frame clones, though not all of them. This table holds roughly 38,000 clones, 70% to 90% found once. This TCR was recovered from a woman aged 18-55 years with stage III lung adenocarcinoma. Source: peripheral blood, taken before any cancer treatment.

The CDR3 DNA is TGCGCCAGCAGTGAGGCTTTTTATTACGAGCAGTACTTC. Translated, it gives CASSEAFYYEQYF. This chain joins TRBV10-1 and TRBJ2-7, with D hard to call. The germline gives CDR1 WNHNN, CDR2 SYGVQD (reference sequence). The CDR3 is 13 amino acids. V was pared by 2 bases and J by 4 bases, with 9 bases between.